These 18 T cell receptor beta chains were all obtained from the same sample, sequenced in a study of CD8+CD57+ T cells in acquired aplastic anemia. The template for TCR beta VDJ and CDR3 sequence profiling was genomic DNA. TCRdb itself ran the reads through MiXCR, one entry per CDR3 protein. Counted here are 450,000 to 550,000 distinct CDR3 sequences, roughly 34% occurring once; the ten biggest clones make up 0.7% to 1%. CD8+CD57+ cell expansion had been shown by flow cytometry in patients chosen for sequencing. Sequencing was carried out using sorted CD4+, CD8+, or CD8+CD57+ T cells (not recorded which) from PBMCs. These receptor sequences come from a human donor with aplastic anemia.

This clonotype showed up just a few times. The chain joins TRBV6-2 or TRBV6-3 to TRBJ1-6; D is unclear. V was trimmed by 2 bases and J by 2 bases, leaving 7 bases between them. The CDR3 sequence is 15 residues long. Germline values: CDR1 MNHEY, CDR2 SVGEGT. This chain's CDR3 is CASSYEGTYNSPLHF. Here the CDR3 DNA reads TGTGCCAGCAGTTACGAAGGGACCTATAATTCACCCCTCCACTTT.

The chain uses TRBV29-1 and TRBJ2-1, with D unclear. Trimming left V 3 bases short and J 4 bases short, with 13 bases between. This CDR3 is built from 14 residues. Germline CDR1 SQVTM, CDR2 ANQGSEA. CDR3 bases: TGCAGCGTTGATGTTCGGTCAGCTTACAATGAGCAGTTCTTC. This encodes CSVDVRSAYNEQFF.

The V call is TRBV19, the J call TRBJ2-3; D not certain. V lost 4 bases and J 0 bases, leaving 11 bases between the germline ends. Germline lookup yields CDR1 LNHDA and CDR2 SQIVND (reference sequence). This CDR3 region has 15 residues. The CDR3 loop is CASSTDRISTDTQYF. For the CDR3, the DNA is TGTGCCAGTAGTACCGATAGAATTAGCACAGATACGCAGTATTTT.

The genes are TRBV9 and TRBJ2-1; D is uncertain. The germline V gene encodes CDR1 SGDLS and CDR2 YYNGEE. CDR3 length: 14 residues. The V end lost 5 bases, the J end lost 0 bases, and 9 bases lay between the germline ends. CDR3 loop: CASSPFRSYNEQFF. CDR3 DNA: TGTGCCAGCAGTCCTTTCCGCTCCTACAATGAGCAGTTCTTC. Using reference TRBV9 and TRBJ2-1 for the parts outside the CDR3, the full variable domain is DSGVTQTPKHLITATGQRVTLRCSPRSGDLSVYWYQQSLDQGLQFLIQYYNGEERAKGNILERFSAQQFPDLHSELNLSSLELGDSALYFCASSPFRSYNEQFFGPGTRLTVL.

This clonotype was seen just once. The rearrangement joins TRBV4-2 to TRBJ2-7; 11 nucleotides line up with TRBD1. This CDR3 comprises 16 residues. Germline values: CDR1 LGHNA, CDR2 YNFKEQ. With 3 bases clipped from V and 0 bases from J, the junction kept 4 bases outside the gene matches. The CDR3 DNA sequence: TGTGCCAGCAGCCAGGGACAGGGGGATCCCTCCTACGAGCAGTACTTC. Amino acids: CASSQGQGDPSYEQYF.

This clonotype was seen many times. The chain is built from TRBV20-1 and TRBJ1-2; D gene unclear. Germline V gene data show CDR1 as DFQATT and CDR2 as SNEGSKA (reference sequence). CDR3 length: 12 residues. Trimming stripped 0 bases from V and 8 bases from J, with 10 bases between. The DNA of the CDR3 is TGCAGTGCTAGAGATGGTAGTTTAGGCTACACCTTC. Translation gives CSARDGSLGYTF.

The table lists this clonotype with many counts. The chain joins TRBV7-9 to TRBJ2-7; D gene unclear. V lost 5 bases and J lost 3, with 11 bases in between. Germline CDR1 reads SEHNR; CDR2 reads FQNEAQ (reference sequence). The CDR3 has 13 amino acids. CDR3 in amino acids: CASSQSAGYEQYF. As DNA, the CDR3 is TGTGCCAGCAGCCAATCCGCCGGCTACGAGCAGTACTTC.

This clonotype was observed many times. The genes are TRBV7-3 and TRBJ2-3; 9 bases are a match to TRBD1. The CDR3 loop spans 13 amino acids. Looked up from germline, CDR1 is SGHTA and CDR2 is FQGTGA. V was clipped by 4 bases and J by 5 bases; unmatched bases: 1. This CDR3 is CASSSDRGDTQYF. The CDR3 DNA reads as TGTGCCAGCAGCTCGGACAGGGGAGATACGCAGTATTTT.

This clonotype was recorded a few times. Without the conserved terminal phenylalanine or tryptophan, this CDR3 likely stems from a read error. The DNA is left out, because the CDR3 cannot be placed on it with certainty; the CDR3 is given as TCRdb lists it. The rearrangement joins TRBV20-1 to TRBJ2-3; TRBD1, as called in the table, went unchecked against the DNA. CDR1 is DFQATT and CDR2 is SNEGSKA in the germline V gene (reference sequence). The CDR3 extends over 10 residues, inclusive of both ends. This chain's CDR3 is CSAREGGKDY.

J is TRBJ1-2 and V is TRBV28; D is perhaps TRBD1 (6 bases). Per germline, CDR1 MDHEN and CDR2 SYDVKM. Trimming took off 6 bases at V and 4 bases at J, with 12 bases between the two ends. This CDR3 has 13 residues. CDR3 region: CASRKQGSYGYTF. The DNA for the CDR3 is TGTGCCAGCAGAAAACAGGGTAGCTATGGCTACACCTTC.

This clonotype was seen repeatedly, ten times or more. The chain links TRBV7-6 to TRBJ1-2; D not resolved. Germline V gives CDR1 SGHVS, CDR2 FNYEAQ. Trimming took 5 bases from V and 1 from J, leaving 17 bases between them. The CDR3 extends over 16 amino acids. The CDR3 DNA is TGTGCCAGCAGCAACAGAACAGCGAGCCGTAACTATGGCTACACCTTC. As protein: CASSNRTASRNYGYTF.

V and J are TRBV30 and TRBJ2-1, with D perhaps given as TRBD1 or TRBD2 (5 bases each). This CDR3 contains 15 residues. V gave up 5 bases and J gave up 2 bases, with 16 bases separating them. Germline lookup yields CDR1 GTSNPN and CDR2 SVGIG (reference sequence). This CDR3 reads CAWAAGTLTYNEQFF. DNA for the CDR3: TGTGCCTGGGCTGCCGGGACGCTAACCTACAATGAGCAGTTCTTC.

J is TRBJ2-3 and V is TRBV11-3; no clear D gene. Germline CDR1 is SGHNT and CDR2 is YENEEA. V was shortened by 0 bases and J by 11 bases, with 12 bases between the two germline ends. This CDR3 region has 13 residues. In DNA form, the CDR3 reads TGTGCCAGCAGCTTAGATGAGACCAGATTGCAGTATTTT. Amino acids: CASSLDETRLQYF.

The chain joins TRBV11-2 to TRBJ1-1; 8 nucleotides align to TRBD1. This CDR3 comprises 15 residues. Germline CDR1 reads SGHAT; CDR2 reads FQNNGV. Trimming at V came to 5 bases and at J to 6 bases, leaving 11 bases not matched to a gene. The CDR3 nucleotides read TGTGCCAGCAGCATCCACAGGGGGTCTCTCTCTGAAGCTTTCTTT. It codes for CASSIHRGSLSEAFF.

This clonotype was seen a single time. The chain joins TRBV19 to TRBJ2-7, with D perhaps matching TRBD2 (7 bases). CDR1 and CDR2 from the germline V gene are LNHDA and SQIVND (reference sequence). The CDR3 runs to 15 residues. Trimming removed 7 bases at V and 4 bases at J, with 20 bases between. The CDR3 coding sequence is TGTGCCAGTACGAGGGGGGGGGACACACAATACGAGCAGTACTTC. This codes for CASTRGGDTQYEQYF.

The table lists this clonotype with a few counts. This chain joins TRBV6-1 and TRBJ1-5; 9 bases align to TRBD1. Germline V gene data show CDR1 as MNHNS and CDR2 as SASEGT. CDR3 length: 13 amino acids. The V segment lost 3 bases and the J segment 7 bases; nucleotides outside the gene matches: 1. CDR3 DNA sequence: TGTGCCAGCAGTGAGGACAGGGGCCAGCCCCAGCATTTT. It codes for CASSEDRGQPQHF.

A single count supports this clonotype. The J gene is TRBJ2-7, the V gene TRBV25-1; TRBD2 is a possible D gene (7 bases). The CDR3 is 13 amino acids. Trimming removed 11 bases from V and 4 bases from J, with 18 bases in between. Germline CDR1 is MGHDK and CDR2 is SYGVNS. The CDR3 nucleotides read TGTGCCTGGACCCAAAGGGGGGGGTACGAGCAGTACTTC. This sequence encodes CAWTQRGGYEQYF.

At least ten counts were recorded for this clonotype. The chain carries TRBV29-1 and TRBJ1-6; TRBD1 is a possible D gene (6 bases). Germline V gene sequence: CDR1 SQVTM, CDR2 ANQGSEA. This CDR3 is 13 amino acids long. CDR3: CRPDRSYNSPLHF. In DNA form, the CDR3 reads TGCAGACCGGACAGATCATACAATTCACCCCTCCACTTT.